These T cell receptor beta chains were read from a single sample in a study of cytomegalovirus exposure and HLA in healthy donors. The data were produced by immunoSEQ multiplex PCR, yet TCRdb's version contains in-frame clones alone and is incomplete. Of 100,000 to 150,000 clones listed, less than 85% are singletons. The material sequenced was PBMCs. Receptor source: a female donor in good health and CMV-seronegative. CDR3s include the opening cysteine and the closing phenylalanine or tryptophan. A D gene is named only where the DNA matches it firmly. Size is omitted from some rows. Given values are once, few, many or a class for expanded clones.

>TRBJ2-1|TRBV9|.|.
TGTGCCAGCAGCCAGAGGGTAAGCGGTAACAATGAGCAGTTCTTC
CASSQRVSGNNEQFF
>TRBJ1-2|TRBV5-4|.|.
TGTGCCAGCAGCGGGTTCGGACAGTTCTATGGCTACACCTTC
CASSGFGQFYGYTF
>TRBJ1-1|TRBV18|.|.
TGTGCCAGCACAAGGGGGTGGAATAAAGCTTTCTTT
CASTRGWNKAFF
>TRBJ1-1|TRBV6-1|.|few
TGTGCCAGCAGTGAGACATCGGTGGTTTCTGAAGCTTTCTTT
CASSETSVVSEAFF
>TRBJ2-7|TRBV28|TRBD1|.
TGTGCCAGCACCCTGACCGGGACAGGGACCTACGAGCAGTACTTC
CASTLTGTGTYEQYF
>TRBJ2-5|TRBV5-1|.|.
TGCGCCAGCAGCTTGTCGGGAGAGACCCAGTACTTC
CASSLSGETQYF
>TRBJ1-2|TRBV29-1|.|.
TGCAGCGTAGCCCAGGATGGCTACACCTTC
CSVAQDGYTF
>TRBJ1-3|TRBV6-1|.|.
TGTGCCGCCCACCCCAGGGTTGGAAACACCATATATTTT
CAAHPRVGNTIYF
>TRBJ1-1|TRBV7-3|TRBD1|.
TGTGCCAGCAGTTCCGGGACAGGGCTTCGTTTCTTT
CASSSGTGLRFF
>TRBJ1-1|TRBV6-7|.|once
TGTGCCAGCAGTTACTCGAGTCGCGGGTGGGTGGGGAACACTGAAGCTTTCTTT
CASSYSSRGWVGNTEAFF
>TRBJ2-5|TRBV7-9|TRBD2|.
TGTGCCAGCAGCTTAGCGCGGCTAGCGGGGCCCCAAGAGACCCAGTACTTC
CASSLARLAGPQETQYF
>TRBJ1-2|TRBV5-6|.|.
TGTGCCAGCAGCTGGAACAGGGAGGGGGGCTACACCTTC
CASSWNREGGYTF
>TRBJ2-5|TRBV5-5|TRBD1|.
TGTGCCAGCAGCACGGATTTCCTAACAGGACAGGGGGACTTGGAGACCCAGTACTTC
CASSTDFLTGQGDLETQYF
>TRBJ2-7|TRBV27|TRBD1|.
TGTGCCAGCAGTTTATCTGAGACAGGGTTTTCCTACGAGCAGTACTTC
CASSLSETGFSYEQYF
>TRBJ1-5|TRBV19|.|.
TGTGCCAGTAGTGCGATGAATCAGCCCCAGCATTTT
CASSAMNQPQHF
>TRBJ1-4|TRBV28|.|.
TGTGCCAGCAGTTTAGGGACTTCCGGGCGGGGTAAAAAACTGTTTTTT
CASSLGTSGRGKKLFF
>TRBJ1-5|TRBV19|.|.
TGTGCCAGCGGGGACATCAGGGTGAATCAGCCCCAGCATTTT
CASGDIRVNQPQHF
>TRBJ2-5|TRBV4-1|TRBD2|.
TGCGCCAGCAGCCAAGTCGCACTAGCGATACAAGAGACCCAGTACTTC
CASSQVALAIQETQYF
>TRBJ1-4|TRBV4-1|TRBD1|.
TGCGCCAGCAGCCACGGGACAGGGGATGAAAAACTGTTTTTT
CASSHGTGDEKLFF
>TRBJ1-4|TRBV9|TRBD1|.
TGTGCCAGCAGCGGGAGTGGGACAGGGCATGAAAAACTGTTTTTT
CASSGSGTGHEKLFF
>TRBJ2-2|TRBV9|.|once
TGTGCCAGCAGCGTAGTAGCCGGGGAGCTGTTTTTT
CASSVVAGELFF
>TRBJ1-1|TRBV9|TRBD1|few
TGTGCCAGCAGCCAGGGGGTTAACACTGAAGCTTTCTTT
CASSQGVNTEAFF
>TRBJ2-2|TRBV7-9|.|.
TGTGCCAGCAGCTTAGGCCTCGGGGGGGAGCTGTTTTTT
CASSLGLGGELFF